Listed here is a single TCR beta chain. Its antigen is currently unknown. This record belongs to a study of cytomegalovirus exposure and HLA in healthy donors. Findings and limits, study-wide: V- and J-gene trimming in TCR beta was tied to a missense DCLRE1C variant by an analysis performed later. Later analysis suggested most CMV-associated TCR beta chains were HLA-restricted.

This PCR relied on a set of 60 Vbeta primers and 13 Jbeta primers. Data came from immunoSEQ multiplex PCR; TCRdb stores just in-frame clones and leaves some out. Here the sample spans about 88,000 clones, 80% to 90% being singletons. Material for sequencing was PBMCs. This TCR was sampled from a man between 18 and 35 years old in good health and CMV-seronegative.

The CDR3 region is CSIRRMGAKVSGNTIYF. The DNA of the CDR3 is TGTTCCATCCGCCGGATGGGGGCTAAGGTTTCTGGAAACACCATATATTTT. The chain uses TRBV7-9 and TRBJ1-3; D is possibly TRBD1 (6 bases). The CDR3 sequence is 17 residues long. In germline, CDR1 is SEHNR, CDR2 FQNEAQ (reference sequence).